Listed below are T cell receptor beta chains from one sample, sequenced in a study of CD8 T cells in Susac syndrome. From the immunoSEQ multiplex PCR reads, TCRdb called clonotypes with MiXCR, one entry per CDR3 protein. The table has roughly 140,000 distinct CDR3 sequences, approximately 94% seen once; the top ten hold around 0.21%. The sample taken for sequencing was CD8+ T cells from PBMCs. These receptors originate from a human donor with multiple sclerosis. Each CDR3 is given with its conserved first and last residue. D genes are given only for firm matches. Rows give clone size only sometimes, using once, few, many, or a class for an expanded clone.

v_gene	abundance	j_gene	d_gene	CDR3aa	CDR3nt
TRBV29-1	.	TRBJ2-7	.	CSAGWRAQGSYEQYF	TGCAGCGCCGGGTGGCGAGCGCAGGGCTCCTACGAGCAGTACTTC
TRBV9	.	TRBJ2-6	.	CASSLDRTSGANVLTF	TGTGCCAGCAGCCTCGACAGGACCTCTGGGGCCAACGTCCTGACTTTC
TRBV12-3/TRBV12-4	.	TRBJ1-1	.	CASSFRTRLNTEAFF	TGTGCCAGCAGTTTCAGAACGCGGTTGAACACTGAAGCTTTCTTT
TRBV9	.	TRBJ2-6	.	CASSVHFSGANVLTF	TGTGCCAGCAGCGTTCATTTCTCTGGGGCCAACGTCCTGACTTTC
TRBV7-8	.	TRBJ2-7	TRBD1	CASSRRAGGSYEQYF	TGTGCCAGCAGCCGGCGTGCAGGGGGCTCCTACGAGCAGTACTTC
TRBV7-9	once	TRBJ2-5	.	CASSSPYQEQETQYF	TGTGCCAGCAGCTCTCCTTACCAGGAACAAGAGACCCAGTACTTC
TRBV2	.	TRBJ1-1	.	CASSRMNTEAFF	TGTGCCAGCAGTCGCATGAACACTGAAGCTTTCTTT
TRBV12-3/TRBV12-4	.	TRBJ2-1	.	CASSLTGDPSYNEQFF	TGTGCCAGCAGTTTGACGGGGGACCCGTCCTACAATGAGCAGTTCTTC
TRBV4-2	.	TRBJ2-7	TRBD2	CASSQGLAGGYEQYF	TGTGCCAGCAGCCAGGGGCTAGCGGGGGGCTACGAGCAGTACTTC
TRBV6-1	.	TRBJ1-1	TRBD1	CASRSGQWPTEAFF	TGTGCCAGCAGGTCGGGACAGTGGCCTACTGAAGCTTTCTTT
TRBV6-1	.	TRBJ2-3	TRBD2	CASSDKRGAGADTQYF	TGTGCCAGCAGTGATAAGCGGGGGGCCGGGGCAGATACGCAGTATTTT
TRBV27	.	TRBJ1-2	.	CASSFVEGARSGYTF	TGTGCCAGCAGTTTCGTCGAGGGCGCCAGGAGTGGCTACACCTTC
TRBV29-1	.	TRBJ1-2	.	CSVEDPARRGTEGYGYTF	TGCAGCGTTGAAGATCCAGCCAGGAGGGGGACCGAGGGCTATGGCTACACCTTC
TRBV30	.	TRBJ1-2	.	CALGGDYGYTF	TGTGCCTTAGGCGGGGACTATGGCTACACCTTC
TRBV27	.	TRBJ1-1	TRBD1	CASSFQGANTEAFF	TGTGCCAGCAGTTTCCAGGGGGCGAACACTGAAGCTTTCTTT
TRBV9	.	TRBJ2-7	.	CASSVDGVDEQYF	TGTGCCAGCAGCGTAGACGGTGTAGACGAGCAGTACTTC
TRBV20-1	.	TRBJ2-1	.	CSAGGGEVNEQFF	TGCAGTGCCGGGGGCGGGGAGGTTAATGAGCAGTTCTTC
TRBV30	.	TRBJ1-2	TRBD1	CAWSGPGEDRGYGYTF	TGTGCCTGGAGTGGGCCGGGGGAGGACAGGGGCTATGGCTACACCTTC
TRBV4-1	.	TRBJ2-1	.	CASSPSRSYNEQFF	TGCGCCAGCAGCCCTTCTCGCTCCTACAATGAGCAGTTCTTC
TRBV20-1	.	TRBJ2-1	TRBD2	CSGRTSGVTYNEQFF	TGCAGTGGCCGGACTAGCGGGGTGACGTACAATGAGCAGTTCTTC
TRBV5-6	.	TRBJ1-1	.	CASSTRTGMNTEAFF	TGTGCCAGCAGCACCCGGACCGGGATGAACACTGAAGCTTTCTTT
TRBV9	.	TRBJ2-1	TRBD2	CASSAHRSGGAHEQFF	TGTGCCAGCAGCGCGCACCGTAGCGGGGGGGCCCATGAGCAGTTCTTC
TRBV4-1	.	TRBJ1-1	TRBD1	CASSLRQGRSFNTEAFF	TGCGCCAGCAGCCTACGACAGGGGCGGTCTTTCAACACTGAAGCTTTCTTT
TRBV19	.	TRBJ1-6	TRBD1	CASSPEGQTNSPLHF	TGTGCCAGTAGCCCAGAGGGACAGACGAATTCACCCCTCCACTTT
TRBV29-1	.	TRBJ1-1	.	CSVLLRGREAFF	TGCAGCGTCCTCCTAAGGGGCAGAGAAGCTTTCTTT
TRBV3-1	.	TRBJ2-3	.	CASSRRGFTQYF	TGTGCCAGCAGCCGTCGGGGGTTCACGCAGTATTTT
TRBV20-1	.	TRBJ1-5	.	CSARSSSGNQPQHF	TGCAGTGCTAGAAGTAGTAGCGGCAATCAGCCCCAGCATTTT
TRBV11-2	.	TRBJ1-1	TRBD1	CASSHRGLTEAFF	TGTGCCAGCAGCCACAGGGGGCTGACTGAAGCTTTCTTT
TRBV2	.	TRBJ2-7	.	CASGAGSSYEQYF	TGTGCCAGCGGGGCGGGGAGCTCCTACGAGCAGTACTTC
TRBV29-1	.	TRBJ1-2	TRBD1	CSVGRDRGLYGYTF	TGCAGCGTGGGCCGGGACAGGGGTCTCTATGGCTACACCTTC
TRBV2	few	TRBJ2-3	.	CATISPPDTQYF	TGTGCCACCATAAGCCCCCCAGATACGCAGTATTTT
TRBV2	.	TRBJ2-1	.	CASSENPRNEQFF	TGTGCCAGCAGTGAGAACCCGCGCAATGAGCAGTTCTTC
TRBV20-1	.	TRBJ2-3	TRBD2	CSARPRAGASTDTQYF	TGCAGTGCTAGACCAAGAGCGGGGGCGAGCACAGATACGCAGTATTTT
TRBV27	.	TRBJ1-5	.	CASSPNRVQPQHF	TGTGCCAGCAGTCCAAACAGGGTTCAGCCCCAGCATTTT
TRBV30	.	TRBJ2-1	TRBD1	CAWSGTGLSYNEQFF	TGTGCCTGGAGTGGGACAGGATTATCCTACAATGAGCAGTTCTTC
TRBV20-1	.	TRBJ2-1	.	CSARGEWVEQFF	TGCAGTGCCAGAGGGGAGTGGGTTGAGCAGTTCTTC
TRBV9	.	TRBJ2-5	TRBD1	CASSPDRGLETQYF	TGTGCCAGCAGCCCAGACAGGGGGCTTGAGACCCAGTACTTC
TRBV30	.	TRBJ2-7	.	CASRGNSYEQYF	TGTGCCTCGCGGGGTAACTCCTACGAGCAGTACTTC
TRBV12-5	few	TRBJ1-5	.	CASGINQPQHF	TGTGCTAGTGGTATCAATCAGCCCCAGCATTTT
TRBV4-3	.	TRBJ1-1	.	CASSHLVGPTEAFF	TGCGCCAGCAGCCACCTGGTTGGGCCCACTGAAGCTTTCTTT
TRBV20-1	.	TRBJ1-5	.	CSALVGPGTHGNQPQHF	TGCAGTGCACTAGTAGGGCCTGGGACGCATGGTAATCAGCCCCAGCATTTT
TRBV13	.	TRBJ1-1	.	CASSRSPAVGDTEAFF	TGTGCCAGCAGCCGCTCGCCGGCCGTCGGGGACACTGAAGCTTTCTTT
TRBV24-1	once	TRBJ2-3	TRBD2	CATSDPTSGSTDTQYF	TGTGCCACCAGTGATCCGACTAGCGGAAGCACAGATACGCAGTATTTT
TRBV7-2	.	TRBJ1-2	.	CASSYLESYGYTF	TGTGCCAGCAGCTATCTGGAAAGCTATGGCTACACCTTC
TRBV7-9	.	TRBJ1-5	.	CASSLGAGQPQHF	TGTGCCAGCAGCTTAGGGGCAGGTCAGCCCCAGCATTTT
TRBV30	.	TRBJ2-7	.	CALLRTYEQYF	TGTGCCTTGCTTCGAACCTACGAGCAGTACTTC
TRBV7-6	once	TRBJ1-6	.	CASSLRSQGTSPLHF	TGTGCCAGCAGCTTACGTAGTCAGGGAACTTCACCCCTCCACTTT
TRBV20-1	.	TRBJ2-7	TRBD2	CSASGGAYEQYF	TGCAGTGCTAGCGGGGGGGCCTACGAGCAGTACTTC
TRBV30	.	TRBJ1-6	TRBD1	CAWGDRGRVNSPLHF	TGTGCCTGGGGGGACAGGGGGCGCGTTAATTCACCCCTCCACTTT
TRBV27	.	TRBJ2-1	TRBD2	CASSLTSWGGNYNEQFF	TGTGCCAGCAGTTTAACTAGTTGGGGGGGGAACTACAATGAGCAGTTCTTC